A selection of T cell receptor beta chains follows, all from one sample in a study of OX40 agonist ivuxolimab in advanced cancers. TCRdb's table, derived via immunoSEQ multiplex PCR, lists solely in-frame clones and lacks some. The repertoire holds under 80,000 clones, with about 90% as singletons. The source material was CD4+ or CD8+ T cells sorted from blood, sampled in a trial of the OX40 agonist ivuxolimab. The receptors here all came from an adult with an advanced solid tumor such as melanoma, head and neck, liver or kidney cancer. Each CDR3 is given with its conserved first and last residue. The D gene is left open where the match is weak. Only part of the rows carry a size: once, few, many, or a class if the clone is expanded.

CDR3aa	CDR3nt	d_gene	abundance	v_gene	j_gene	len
CASSPKGVRSLNTEAFF	TGTGCCAGTAGCCCCAAGGGGGTACGGAGCTTAAACACTGAAGCTTTCTTT	.	.	TRBV19	TRBJ1-1	17
CASSLGDGYNQPQHF	TGTGCCAGCAGCTTGGGGGACGGTTACAATCAGCCCCAGCATTTT	.	.	TRBV5-8	TRBJ1-5	15
CATSREGQANEKLFF	TGTGCCACCAGCAGAGAAGGACAGGCTAATGAAAAACTGTTTTTT	TRBD1	.	TRBV15	TRBJ1-4	15
CASNTGARGYEQYF	TGTGCCAGCAATACAGGGGCCCGGGGTTACGAGCAGTACTTC	TRBD1	once	TRBV28	TRBJ2-7	14
CASSSRDSRADTQYF	TGTGCCAGCAGCTCGAGGGACTCACGGGCAGATACGCAGTATTTT	.	.	TRBV27	TRBJ2-3	15
CASSLTGWTGELFF	TGTGCCAGTAGCCTAACAGGGTGGACCGGGGAGCTGTTTTTT	.	.	TRBV19	TRBJ2-2	14
CATSGAGEPSTDTQYF	TGTGCCACCAGCGGAGCGGGGGAACCTAGCACAGATACGCAGTATTTT	TRBD2	.	TRBV15	TRBJ2-3	16
CASSLSGPGQGFPETQYF	TGTGCCAGCAGCTTATCAGGGCCTGGGCAGGGGTTTCCAGAGACCCAGTACTTC	.	.	TRBV7-2	TRBJ2-5	18
CASSVGTLYNSPLHF	TGTGCCAGCAGCGTGGGCACACTGTATAATTCACCCCTCCACTTT	.	.	TRBV9	TRBJ1-6	15
CASGGQRPYEQYF	TGTGCCAGCGGGGGGCAGCGTCCCTACGAGCAGTACTTC	.	.	TRBV28	TRBJ2-7	13
CASSVEVGGLYNEQFF	TGTGCCAGCAGCGTAGAGGTGGGGGGCTTATACAATGAGCAGTTCTTC	.	.	TRBV9	TRBJ2-1	16
CASSQDETNTEAFF	TGTGCCAGCAGCCAAGATGAGACGAACACTGAAGCTTTCTTT	.	.	TRBV4-2	TRBJ1-1	14
CASRRTGTGAWEQYF	TGTGCCAGCAGGCGCACCGGGACAGGGGCTTGGGAGCAGTACTTC	TRBD1	few	TRBV7-8	TRBJ2-7	15
CASSPLYEQYF	TGTGCCAGCTCACCGCTTTACGAGCAGTACTTC	.	.	TRBV18	TRBJ2-7	11
CASSGEAETQYF	TGTGCCAGCTCTGGAGAAGCAGAGACCCAGTACTTC	.	.	TRBV5-4	TRBJ2-5	12
CASSYPLQGQETQYF	TGTGCCAGCAGTTACCCATTACAGGGTCAAGAGACCCAGTACTTC	.	.	TRBV6-5	TRBJ2-5	15
CASSPSGAVPNQPQHF	TGTGCCAGCAGCCCAAGCGGCGCGGTCCCCAATCAGCCCCAGCATTTT	.	.	TRBV28	TRBJ1-5	16
CASSLTSLPQYF	TGTGCCAGCAGTTTAACTAGCTTGCCGCAGTATTTT	.	.	TRBV27	TRBJ2-3	12
CASSLPTTGPYEQYF	TGTGCCAGCAGCTTGCCAACGACAGGACCCTACGAGCAGTACTTC	.	.	TRBV5-6	TRBJ2-7	15
CASSRTTGVANQPQHF	TGTGCCAGCAGCCGTACAACAGGGGTTGCGAATCAGCCCCAGCATTTT	TRBD1	.	TRBV11-2	TRBJ1-5	16
CASSLGRADRGGYTF	TGTGCCAGCAGCTTAGGGCGCGCCGACAGGGGTGGCTACACCTTC	TRBD1	.	TRBV7-2	TRBJ1-2	15
CASSLRGIAYEQYF	TGTGCCAGCAGCTTACGGGGTATAGCCTACGAGCAGTACTTC	.	once	TRBV7-2	TRBJ2-7	14
CASSVRVGTEAFF	TGTGCCAGCAGTGTCAGGGTAGGCACTGAAGCTTTCTTT	.	.	TRBV2	TRBJ1-1	13
CASSLGGVGETQYF	TGTGCCAGCAGTTTGGGGGGAGTAGGCGAGACCCAGTACTTC	.	.	TRBV28	TRBJ2-5	14
CASSLNRYSYYGYTF	TGCGCCAGCAGCTTGAATCGTTACAGCTACTATGGCTACACCTTC	.	.	TRBV5-1	TRBJ1-2	15
CASSLAGTNYEQYF	TGTGCCAGCAGCCTCGCCGGGACTAACTACGAGCAGTACTTC	TRBD2	.	TRBV7-2	TRBJ2-7	14
CASSLRGAVYEQYF	TGTGCCAGCAGCTTGAGAGGGGCTGTTTACGAGCAGTACTTC	.	once	TRBV7-9	TRBJ2-7	14
CASSQTLASKASGELFF	TGTGCCAGCAGCCAGACTTTAGCCTCAAAGGCTTCCGGGGAGCTGTTTTTT	.	.	TRBV5-8	TRBJ2-2	17
CASTTSGRATDTQYF	TGTGCCAGCACGACTAGCGGGAGGGCCACAGATACGCAGTATTTT	TRBD2	.	TRBV27	TRBJ2-3	15
CSVVGQGLDTQYF	TGCAGCGTTGTGGGACAGGGATTAGATACGCAGTATTTT	TRBD1	.	TRBV29-1	TRBJ2-3	13
CASSSPRTSRDEQFF	TGTGCCAGCAGTTCTCCCCGGACTAGCCGGGATGAGCAGTTCTTC	TRBD2	.	TRBV25-1	TRBJ2-1	15
CASSYPGTGGLGTGEQYF	TGTGCCAGCTCATATCCCGGGACAGGGGGACTCGGTACGGGGGAGCAGTACTTC	TRBD1	.	TRBV18	TRBJ2-7	18
CASSGGPKNIQYF	TGTGCCAGCAGTGGGGGTCCCAAAAACATTCAGTACTTC	.	.	TRBV2	TRBJ2-4	13
CASSLRGGGELFF	TGTGCCAGCAGCCTCCGCGGGGGCGGGGAGCTGTTTTTT	TRBD2	.	TRBV9	TRBJ2-2	13
CASSLAGTSLSYEQYF	TGTGCCAGCAGCTTAGCCGGGACCTCCCTCTCCTACGAGCAGTACTTC	.	.	TRBV7-2	TRBJ2-7	16
CASSFGTSDSYEQYF	TGTGCCAGCAGCTTTGGGACTAGCGACTCCTACGAGCAGTACTTC	TRBD2	.	TRBV5-6	TRBJ2-7	15
CASSATSGRNDEQFF	TGTGCCAGTAGTGCTACTAGCGGACGGAACGATGAGCAGTTCTTC	TRBD2	.	TRBV19	TRBJ2-1	15
CASRVTTGQVDVAFTDTQYF	TGCGCCAGCAGGGTGACGACGGGGCAGGTTGATGTTGCTTTCACAGATACGCAGTATTTT	.	.	TRBV5-1	TRBJ2-3	20
CASRKRSEEKLFF	TGTGCCAGCAGGAAACGTTCGGAAGAAAAACTGTTTTTT	.	.	TRBV6-1	TRBJ1-4	13
CASSQVVASGRGYNEQFF	TGTGCCAGCAGCCAAGTGGTGGCTAGCGGGAGGGGGTACAATGAGCAGTTCTTC	TRBD2	.	TRBV4-2	TRBJ2-1	18
CASSPGLGGTDTQYF	TGTGCCAGCAGTCCGGGACTAGGAGGAACAGATACGCAGTATTTT	TRBD2	.	TRBV6-1	TRBJ2-3	15
CASSGVNEQFF	TGTGCCAGCAGCGGCGTCAATGAGCAGTTCTTC	.	.	TRBV7-2	TRBJ2-1	11
CASSPAGTSAYNEQFF	TGTGCCAGCAGCCCGGCCGGGACTTCCGCCTACAATGAGCAGTTCTTC	.	.	TRBV7-2	TRBJ2-1	16
CASSKGGTSGFSSYNEQFF	TGTGCCAGCAGCAAAGGAGGGACTAGCGGGTTTAGCTCCTACAATGAGCAGTTCTTC	TRBD2	.	TRBV2	TRBJ2-1	19
CASSQGTTDTQYF	TGTGCCAGCAGTCAGGGGACCACAGATACGCAGTATTTT	.	.	TRBV27	TRBJ2-3	13
CASSQASWGGGGETQYF	TGCGCCAGCAGCCAAGCTTCCTGGGGGGGAGGGGGAGAGACCCAGTACTTC	.	few	TRBV4-1	TRBJ2-5	17
CASSPWAGRETQYF	TGTGCCAGCAGCCCATGGGCGGGGCGAGAGACCCAGTACTTC	.	.	TRBV27	TRBJ2-5	14
CASSLGVPGGLSYNEQFF	TGTGCCAGCAGCTTAGGGGTGCCGGGAGGGCTGAGCTACAATGAGCAGTTCTTC	TRBD2	.	TRBV7-2	TRBJ2-1	18
CASSGDILSAGNTIYF	TGTGCCAGCAGCGGGGACATCCTCTCTGCTGGAAACACCATATATTTT	.	.	TRBV9	TRBJ1-3	16
CASSYSVSGFQETQYF	TGTGCCAGCAGTTACTCGGTCTCGGGGTTTCAAGAGACCCAGTACTTC	.	.	TRBV6-5	TRBJ2-5	16